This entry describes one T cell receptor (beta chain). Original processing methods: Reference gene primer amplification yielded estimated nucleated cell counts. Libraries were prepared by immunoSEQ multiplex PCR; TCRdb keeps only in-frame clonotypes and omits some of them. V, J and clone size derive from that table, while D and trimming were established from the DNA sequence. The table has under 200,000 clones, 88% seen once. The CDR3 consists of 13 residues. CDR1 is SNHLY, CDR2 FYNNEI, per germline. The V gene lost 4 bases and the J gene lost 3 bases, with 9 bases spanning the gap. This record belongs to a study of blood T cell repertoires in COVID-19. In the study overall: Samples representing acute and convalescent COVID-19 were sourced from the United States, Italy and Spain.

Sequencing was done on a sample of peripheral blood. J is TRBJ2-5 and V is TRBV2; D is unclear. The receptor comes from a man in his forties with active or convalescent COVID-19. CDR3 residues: CASSVRLEETQYF. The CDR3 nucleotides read TGTGCCAGCAGTGTGAGACTCGAAGAGACCCAGTACTTC.